This T cell receptor beta chain derives from a study of blood T cell repertoires in COVID-19. Study background: Donors in the United States, Italy and Spain gave samples during acute or convalescent COVID-19. Sample material is recorded as cDNA or gDNA derived from T cells, B-cell-depleted T cells, or PBMCs.

The repertoire was sequenced with immunoSEQ multiplex PCR; TCRdb's copy has only in-frame clones and lacks some. The sample consists of under 9,500 clones, around 92% of them appearing once. The CDR3 is 11 residues long. V lost 3 bases and J lost 4, with 6 bases in between. Germline assignment: CDR1 SQVTM and CDR2 ANQGSEA. This receptor was taken from a woman in her forties or fifties with active COVID-19. V and J are TRBV29-1 and TRBJ1-2; D is perhaps TRBD1 (5 bases). The sequenced material came from peripheral blood. The CDR3 sequence: CSVDRAYGYTF. CDR3 sequence (DNA): TGCAGCGTTGACAGGGCCTATGGCTACACCTTC. The complete variable domain, with remaining parts taken from reference TRBV29-1 and TRBJ1-2, reads SAVISQKPSRDICQRGTSLTIQCQVDSQVTMMFWYRQQPGQSLTLIATANQGSEATYESGFVIDKFPISRPNLTFSTLTVSNMSPEDSSIYLCSVDRAYGYTFGSGTRLTVV.